This T cell receptor (beta chain) appears in the sequencing data of a study of blood T cell repertoires in COVID-19. Turning to the study itself: PBMCs, B-cell-depleted T cells, or T cells were the source of the cDNA or gDNA that made up the material.

In the authors' workflow: Using reference gene primer amplification, nucleated cell counts were estimated. TCRdb keeps only in-frame clones here, not all; method: immunoSEQ multiplex PCR. That table gives V, J and clone size, and the DNA gave D and trimming. The sample lists about 250,000 clones; about 80% were seen once. The receptor was isolated from a woman older than 75 with acute or convalescent COVID-19. Sequenced material: peripheral blood.

In DNA form, the CDR3 reads TGTGCCAGTAGTATCCGGGAGGGCGGTGGAGCCAAAAACATTCAGTACTTC. Its translation is CASSIREGGGAKNIQYF. V is TRBV19 and J is TRBJ2-4; 8 nucleotides line up with TRBD2. V lost 3 bases and J lost 0; bases outside the gene matches: 7. This CDR3 is built from 17 residues. CDR1 LNHDA and CDR2 SQIVND come from the germline V gene (reference sequence).